This T cell receptor (beta chain) was observed in a study of spatial heterogeneity in lung cancer. Study-level background: The library had UMIs, and each TCR and UMI pair averaged more than ten raw reads.

This CDR3 has 13 amino acids. V was trimmed by 8 bases and J by 2 bases, leaving 10 bases between them. Regarding this clonotype: Its antigen is unidentified. This may arise from a read error, as a much more abundant clone is one base away.

TCRdb itself ran the 5' RACE reads through MiXCR, one entry per CDR3 protein. The table includes approximately 94,000 distinct CDR3 sequences, 4.4% detected once. The study's findings and limits: Mutation tallies in tumors tracked expanded intratumoral alpha and beta TCR counts.

Stated time point: sample taken at primary tumor resection. This receptor was taken from a male donor with early-stage non-small cell lung cancer. The source material was lung tumor tissue, sampled at surgery. V usage is TRBV12-3 or TRBV12-4 and J usage is TRBJ1-3; no reliable D call. This CDR3 is CASSVRPGNTIYF. As DNA, the CDR3 is TGTGCCAGCTCGGTCAGGCCTGGAAACACCATATATTTT.